This T cell receptor (beta chain) was found in a study of cytomegalovirus exposure and HLA in healthy donors. Study details: A prior study identified 117 million unique TCR beta sequences from 150 million to 200 million T cells.

This CDR3 contains 13 residues. J was trimmed by 5 bases and V by 5 bases; bases with no gene match: 0. Looked up from germline, CDR1 is LNHDA and CDR2 is SQIVND (reference sequence). Study results and caveats: One cluster of highly shared sequence variants probably arose as a sequencing artifact. When analyzed later, a missense DCLRE1C variant was found to be linked to TCR beta V- and J-gene trimming. Researchers counted roughly 160 TCR beta chains as cytomegalovirus-associated.

The primer mix had 60 Vbeta and 13 Jbeta primers. Sequencing used immunoSEQ multiplex PCR; TCRdb keeps in-frame clones, though not all of them. The table records 100,000 or so clones, about 80% of them present only once. With respect to this clone: Its antigen remains unidentified.

This sequence joins TRBV19 and TRBJ2-1; 10 positions match TRBD1. This receptor was obtained from a man aged 40-50 years in good health and CMV-seronegative. The specimen sequenced was PBMCs. CDR3 sequence (DNA): TGTGCCAGTAGTGGACAGGGGGACAATGAGCAGTTCTTC. It translates to CASSGQGDNEQFF. Filled out from reference TRBV19 and TRBJ2-1, the complete variable domain reads DGGITQSPKYLFRKEGQNVTLSCEQNLNHDAMYWYRQDPGQGLRLIYYSQIVNDFQKGDIAEGYSVSREKKESFPLTVTSAQKNPTAFYLCASSGQGDNEQFFGPGTRLTVL.